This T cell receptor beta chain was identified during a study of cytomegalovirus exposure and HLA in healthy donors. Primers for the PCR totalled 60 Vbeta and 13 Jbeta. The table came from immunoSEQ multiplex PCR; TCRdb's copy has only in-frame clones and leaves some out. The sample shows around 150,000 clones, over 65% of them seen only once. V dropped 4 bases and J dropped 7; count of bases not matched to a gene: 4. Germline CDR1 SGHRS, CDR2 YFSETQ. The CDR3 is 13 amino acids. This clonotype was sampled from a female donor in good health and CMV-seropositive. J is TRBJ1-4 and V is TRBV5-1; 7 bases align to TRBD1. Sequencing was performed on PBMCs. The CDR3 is CASSTDRSEKLFF. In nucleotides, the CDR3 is TGCGCCAGCAGCACGGACAGGTCTGAAAAACTGTTTTTT.